This T cell receptor (beta chain) was sequenced for a study of OX40 agonist ivuxolimab in advanced cancers. Study details: Patients were treated with ivuxolimab, an agonistic anti-OX40 (CD134) antibody.

The method was immunoSEQ multiplex PCR; TCRdb's version includes in-frame clones alone and lacks a portion of them. The data show some 69,000 clones, with about nine tenths seen just once and roughly 0.5% held by the top ten. The CDR3 spans 12 residues. In germline, CDR1 is ENHRY, CDR2 SYGVKD. The V end lost 5 bases, the J end lost 5 bases, and 9 bases lay between the germline ends. The sample consisted of CD4+ or CD8+ T cells sorted from blood, taken in a trial of the OX40 agonist ivuxolimab. The chain uses TRBV10-3 and TRBJ2-5; weak D call: TRBD2 (5 bases). The sequence came from an adult with an advanced solid tumor such as melanoma, head and neck, liver or kidney cancer. For the CDR3, the DNA is TGTGCCATCAGTCCGCCGGGGGAGACCCAGTACTTC. Translation: CAISPPGETQYF.